Listed below are T cell receptor beta chains from one sample, sequenced in a study of T cell repertoires in cytomegalovirus infection. TCRdb re-called the reads with MiXCR, one entry per CDR3 protein. The data show 80,000 to 130,000 distinct CDR3 sequences, with around 22% seen just once and about 39% held by the top ten. Sequencing was carried out using CD8+ T cells from PBMCs. These receptors originate from a human donor in good health (CMV status not recorded). Some clones in this sample may be carry-over from other donors' samples. Both conserved end residues are part of each CDR3. The order of the fields is clone size, V gene, J gene, D gene, CDR3 protein, CDR3 DNA. The D gene is left open where the match is weak. Not all rows give a size; the values are once, few, many and, for expanded clones, a class.

abundance: NA; v_gene: TRBV28; j_gene: TRBJ2-7; d_gene: NA; CDR3aa: CATKDGYEQYF; CDR3nt: TGTGCCACCAAGGACGGGTACGAGCAGTACTTC
abundance: NA; v_gene: TRBV12-5; j_gene: TRBJ2-7; d_gene: NA; CDR3aa: CASGSDSSSYEQYF; CDR3nt: TGTGCTAGTGGTTCAGACTCTAGCTCCTACGAGCAGTACTTC
abundance: NA; v_gene: TRBV3-1; j_gene: TRBJ2-1; d_gene: TRBD2; CDR3aa: CASSQEVWTSGHPFSYNEQFF; CDR3nt: TGTGCCAGCAGCCAAGAAGTTTGGACTAGCGGGCATCCCTTCTCCTACAATGAGCAGTTCTTC
abundance: few; v_gene: TRBV19; j_gene: TRBJ2-1; d_gene: TRBD2; CDR3aa: CASSVGLGQLTRDPYYNEQFF; CDR3nt: TGTGCCAGTAGTGTCGGACTAGGTCAACTTACTAGAGACCCTTACTACAATGAGCAGTTCTTC
abundance: few; v_gene: TRBV6-6; j_gene: TRBJ2-1; d_gene: TRBD1; CDR3aa: CASSRQGENFNEQFF; CDR3nt: TGTGCCAGCAGCCGACAGGGGGAAAATTTCAATGAGCAGTTCTTC
abundance: many; v_gene: TRBV19; j_gene: TRBJ2-2; d_gene: NA; CDR3aa: CASSTPRTILKTGELFF; CDR3nt: TGTGCCAGTAGCACCCCCCGGACAATTCTCAAGACCGGGGAGCTGTTTTTT
abundance: many; v_gene: TRBV7-2; j_gene: TRBJ2-7; d_gene: TRBD2; CDR3aa: CASSLSGSNSYEQYF; CDR3nt: TGTGCCAGCAGCCTTAGCGGGTCAAACTCCTACGAGCAGTACTTC
abundance: NA; v_gene: TRBV10-3; j_gene: TRBJ1-1; d_gene: NA; CDR3aa: CAWPSTEAFF; CDR3nt: TGTGCCTGGCCGAGCACTGAAGCTTTCTTT
abundance: few; v_gene: TRBV7-9; j_gene: TRBJ2-5; d_gene: NA; CDR3aa: CASSFWADTQETQYF; CDR3nt: TGTGCCAGCAGCTTCTGGGCGGATACCCAAGAGACCCAGTACTTC
abundance: NA; v_gene: TRBV4-2; j_gene: TRBJ1-2; d_gene: NA; CDR3aa: CASSQVGRGAYGYTF; CDR3nt: TGTGCCAGCAGCCAAGTTGGGCGGGGGGCCTATGGCTACACCTTC
abundance: NA; v_gene: TRBV7-9; j_gene: TRBJ2-7; d_gene: TRBD1; CDR3aa: CASSARDRTYEQYF; CDR3nt: TGTGCCAGCAGCGCCCGGGACAGAACCTACGAGCAGTACTTC
abundance: NA; v_gene: TRBV10-3; j_gene: TRBJ2-1; d_gene: NA; CDR3aa: CAIRTGPWDEQFF; CDR3nt: TGTGCCATCAGAACGGGACCCTGGGATGAGCAGTTCTTC
abundance: once; v_gene: TRBV5-5; j_gene: TRBJ2-2; d_gene: TRBD2; CDR3aa: CASNSGTNTGELFF; CDR3nt: TGTGCCAGCAACAGCGGGACGAACACCGGGGAGCTGTTTTTT
abundance: NA; v_gene: TRBV7-6; j_gene: TRBJ1-6; d_gene: TRBD1; CDR3aa: CASTADRASSYNSPLHF; CDR3nt: TGTGCCAGCACGGCGGACAGGGCTTCCTCCTATAATTCACCCCTCCACTTT
abundance: NA; v_gene: TRBV19; j_gene: TRBJ2-1; d_gene: NA; CDR3aa: CASLGIRYNEQFF; CDR3nt: TGTGCCAGCTTGGGTATCCGTTACAATGAGCAGTTCTTC
abundance: many; v_gene: TRBV7-2; j_gene: TRBJ2-4; d_gene: NA; CDR3aa: CASSRDKAAKNIQYF; CDR3nt: TGTGCCAGCAGCAGGGACAAGGCAGCCAAAAACATTCAGTACTTC
abundance: many; v_gene: TRBV7-9; j_gene: TRBJ2-7; d_gene: TRBD1; CDR3aa: CASSRRDRSYEQYF; CDR3nt: TGTGCCAGCAGCCGCCGGGACAGATCCTACGAGCAGTACTTC
abundance: many; v_gene: TRBV19; j_gene: TRBJ1-1; d_gene: TRBD1; CDR3aa: CASSTGRPGGLSTEAFF; CDR3nt: TGTGCCAGTAGTACTGGTCGACCAGGGGGTTTATCCACTGAAGCTTTCTTT
abundance: many; v_gene: TRBV12-3/TRBV12-4; j_gene: TRBJ2-7; d_gene: NA; CDR3aa: CASSLADSSEQYF; CDR3nt: TGTGCCAGCAGTTTAGCCGACAGTTCCGAGCAGTACTTC
abundance: few; v_gene: TRBV28; j_gene: TRBJ1-1; d_gene: TRBD1; CDR3aa: CASSLGPSLRGTEAFF; CDR3nt: TGTGCCAGCAGTTTAGGGCCCAGCCTCAGGGGGACTGAAGCTTTCTTT
abundance: few; v_gene: TRBV7-9; j_gene: TRBJ2-3; d_gene: NA; CDR3aa: CASLGRGSGTDTQYF; CDR3nt: TGTGCGTCGCTCGGCAGGGGAAGTGGCACAGATACGCAGTATTTT
abundance: many; v_gene: TRBV20-1; j_gene: TRBJ2-2; d_gene: TRBD2; CDR3aa: CSARGWTSGGSANTGELFF; CDR3nt: TGCAGTGCTAGAGGATGGACTAGCGGGGGCTCCGCGAACACCGGGGAGCTGTTTTTT
abundance: many; v_gene: TRBV7-6; j_gene: TRBJ2-1; d_gene: TRBD2; CDR3aa: CASSSAGGLDEQFF; CDR3nt: TGTGCCAGCAGCTCAGCGGGGGGCCTCGATGAGCAGTTCTTC
abundance: many; v_gene: TRBV7-9; j_gene: TRBJ1-1; d_gene: NA; CDR3aa: CASRMGAMNTEAFF; CDR3nt: TGTGCCAGCAGGATGGGCGCGATGAACACTGAAGCTTTCTTT
abundance: NA; v_gene: TRBV19; j_gene: TRBJ2-7; d_gene: NA; CDR3aa: CASSMGVGLAEQYF; CDR3nt: TGTGCCAGTAGTATGGGTGTCGGATTGGCCGAGCAGTACTTC
abundance: many; v_gene: TRBV2; j_gene: TRBJ2-3; d_gene: NA; CDR3aa: CASSETGSRTDTQYF; CDR3nt: TGTGCCAGCAGTGAAACAGGTTCCCGCACAGATACGCAGTATTTT
abundance: many; v_gene: TRBV29-1; j_gene: TRBJ1-1; d_gene: NA; CDR3aa: CSVEGGSYTEAFF; CDR3nt: TGCAGCGTTGAAGGGGGGAGTTACACTGAAGCTTTCTTT
abundance: NA; v_gene: TRBV30; j_gene: TRBJ1-1; d_gene: NA; CDR3aa: CASRELDTEAFF; CDR3nt: TGTGCCTCACGAGAGTTGGACACTGAAGCTTTCTTT
abundance: NA; v_gene: TRBV7-4; j_gene: TRBJ2-3; d_gene: TRBD1; CDR3aa: CASVKFDRQGSDTQYF; CDR3nt: TGTGCCAGCGTCAAATTCGACAGACAGGGGTCAGATACGCAGTATTTT
abundance: many; v_gene: TRBV10-3; j_gene: TRBJ2-1; d_gene: TRBD2; CDR3aa: CAISESMAGAYNEQFF; CDR3nt: TGTGCCATCAGTGAGTCGATGGCGGGAGCCTACAATGAGCAGTTCTTC
abundance: NA; v_gene: TRBV4-3; j_gene: TRBJ2-5; d_gene: TRBD1; CDR3aa: CASSKGQGQETQYF; CDR3nt: TGCGCCAGCAGCAAGGGACAGGGACAAGAGACCCAGTACTTC
abundance: NA; v_gene: TRBV5-6; j_gene: TRBJ2-2; d_gene: TRBD1; CDR3aa: CASSQVQGAHGELFF; CDR3nt: TGTGCCAGCAGCCAGGTGCAGGGGGCTCACGGGGAGCTGTTTTTT
abundance: NA; v_gene: TRBV27; j_gene: TRBJ2-7; d_gene: TRBD1; CDR3aa: CASSLRDRLYEQYF; CDR3nt: TGTGCCAGCAGTCTCCGGGACAGGCTCTACGAGCAGTACTTC
abundance: many; v_gene: TRBV6-1; j_gene: TRBJ2-5; d_gene: TRBD2; CDR3aa: CASSERLAGRETQYF; CDR3nt: TGTGCCAGCAGTGAACGACTAGCGGGAAGGGAGACCCAGTACTTC
abundance: NA; v_gene: TRBV15; j_gene: TRBJ2-7; d_gene: TRBD1; CDR3aa: CATSRGTGVYEQYF; CDR3nt: TGTGCCACCAGCAGAGGGACAGGGGTCTACGAGCAGTACTTC
abundance: few; v_gene: TRBV19; j_gene: TRBJ1-1; d_gene: TRBD1; CDR3aa: CASSIQGAITEAFF; CDR3nt: TGTGCCAGTAGTATCCAGGGGGCGATCACTGAAGCTTTCTTT
abundance: NA; v_gene: TRBV7-6; j_gene: TRBJ1-2; d_gene: TRBD1; CDR3aa: CASSLGQGDYGYTF; CDR3nt: TGTGCCAGCAGCTTAGGCCAGGGGGACTATGGCTACACCTTC
abundance: few; v_gene: TRBV27; j_gene: TRBJ1-6; d_gene: TRBD1; CDR3aa: CASSLTGVNSPLHF; CDR3nt: TGTGCCAGCAGTTTAACAGGGGTCAATTCACCCCTCCACTTT
abundance: NA; v_gene: TRBV12-3/TRBV12-4; j_gene: TRBJ1-5; d_gene: NA; CDR3aa: CASSLALGGNQPQHF; CDR3nt: TGTGCCAGCAGTTTAGCGCTAGGAGGCAATCAGCCCCAGCATTTT
abundance: NA; v_gene: TRBV15; j_gene: TRBJ2-7; d_gene: TRBD1; CDR3aa: CATSGPDRIDEQYF; CDR3nt: TGTGCCACCAGCGGTCCGGACAGGATAGACGAGCAGTACTTC
abundance: many; v_gene: TRBV15; j_gene: TRBJ2-7; d_gene: TRBD1; CDR3aa: CATSGGTGGSYEQYF; CDR3nt: TGTGCCACCAGCGGCGGGACAGGGGGTTCCTACGAGCAGTACTTC